Presented here are 24 T cell receptor beta chains from one specimen sequenced in a study of radiation and T cells in renal cell carcinoma. Produced via immunoSEQ multiplex PCR; TCRdb's table is partial and in-frame only. The sample lists about 62,000 clones; over 65% were seen once. Time point here: blood 4 weeks post-SBRT, at nephrectomy. Described treatment: 15 Gy SBRT to primary tumor, nephrectomy 4 weeks later. The sample consisted of blood, taken from a patient whose treatment included radiotherapy and nephrectomy. These receptors all stem from a man aged 55 to 69 with renal cell carcinoma.

This CDR3 is CASSLRRTGLSSYEQYV. CDR3 sequence (DNA): TGCGCCAGCAGCCTTCGCCGTACAGGGCTTAGCTCCTACGAGCAGTACGTC. The chain employs TRBV5-1 and TRBJ2-7; perhaps TRBD1 as D (6 bases). V lost 4 bases, J lost 0 bases, and 20 bases lay in between. This CDR3 has 17 amino acids. Germline CDR1 reads SGHRS; CDR2 reads YFSETQ.

The rearrangement links TRBV5-5 to TRBJ1-2; D unresolved. Germline V lookup: CDR1 SGHKS, CDR2 YYEKEE (reference sequence). The CDR3 contains 12 residues. Deletions cut 4 bases from V and 7 bases from J, with 11 bases between. The CDR3 DNA sequence: TGTGCCAGCAGCACCGTGACTTCTGGCTACACCTTC. Its translation is CASSTVTSGYTF.

This clone was seen once. This sequence joins TRBV7-2 and TRBJ1-5, with D unclear. This CDR3 spans 12 amino acids. Germline CDR1 and CDR2: SGHTA and FQGNSA. Trimming removed 8 bases at V and 3 bases at J, with 8 bases between. CDR3 coding DNA: TGTGCCAGCTGCGACAACAATCAGCCCCAGCATTTT. It yields the protein CASCDNNQPQHF.

V usage is TRBV11-2 and J usage is TRBJ1-2; D call uncertain. Germline V gene lookup returns CDR1 SGHAT and CDR2 FQNNGV. CDR3 length: 13 residues. V lost 2 bases, J lost 10 bases, and 14 bases lay in between. CDR3 bases: TGTGCCAGCAGCTTATCCGACCGGAGTATCTACACCTTC. It codes for CASSLSDRSIYTF.

This clone was picked up a small number of times. This same CDR3 is encoded by further DNA sequences in the sample. The V and J genes are TRBV7-9 and TRBJ1-1; unclear D gene. Trimming cost V 1 base and J 6 bases, with 9 bases left between them. The CDR3 spans 13 residues. Germline V gene lookup returns CDR1 SEHNR and CDR2 FQNEAQ (reference sequence). CDR3 sequence: CASSLDSGPEAFF. Here the CDR3 DNA reads TGTGCCAGCAGCTTAGATTCGGGTCCTGAAGCTTTCTTT.

The chain uses TRBV19 and TRBJ1-2, with D hard to call. CDR3 size: 13 residues. Germline values: CDR1 LNHDA, CDR2 SQIVND (reference sequence). V lost 3 bases to trimming and J lost 3 bases, with 8 bases between them. CDR3 DNA sequence: TGTGCCAGTAGTATGGGCAACTACTATGGCTACACCTTC. Translation: CASSMGNYYGYTF.

The chain has TRBV5-6 and TRBJ2-3, with TRBD2 identical over 12 bases. CDR1 and CDR2 (germline): SGHDT, YYEEEE. V gave up 4 bases and J gave up 2 bases; unmatched junction bases: 8. The CDR3 has 17 amino acids. The chain's CDR3 is CASSPLTSGSVTDTQYF. The CDR3 nucleotides read TGTGCCAGCAGCCCCCTGACTAGCGGGAGTGTCACAGATACGCAGTATTTT.

This rearrangement joins TRBV5-5 to TRBJ1-1; D not certain. Germline CDR1 reads SGHKS; CDR2 reads YYEKEE (reference sequence). The CDR3 runs 14 residues. Trimming cost V 1 base and J 6 bases, with 13 bases left between them. The chain's CDR3 is CASSLFFHVPEAFF. CDR3 DNA: TGTGCCAGCAGCTTGTTCTTCCATGTCCCTGAAGCTTTCTTT.

The chain couples TRBV6-1 to TRBJ2-7; D is perhaps TRBD2 (5 bases). Germline-derived CDR1 and CDR2 are MNHNS and SASEGT. This CDR3 has 15 residues. Trimming cost V 3 bases and J 2 bases, with 14 bases left between them. CDR3 nucleotides: TGTGCCAGCAGTGAGCCCCCCGGGGTGGCCTACGAGCAGTACTTC. Translating gives CASSEPPGVAYEQYF.

The genes are TRBV6-6 and TRBJ1-2, with TRBD1 matching over 8 bases. The CDR3 spans 12 residues. Germline CDR1 is MNHNY and CDR2 is SVGAGI (reference sequence). Trimming took 11 bases from V and 7 from J; bases not matched to a gene: 9. The CDR3: CASVQGAGGYTF. CDR3 DNA: TGTGCCTCCGTCCAGGGGGCCGGTGGCTACACCTTC.

The chain couples TRBV10-2 to TRBJ1-5; D is undetermined. CDR1 and CDR2 from the germline V gene are WSHSY and SAAADI. The CDR3 is 14 residues long. V lost 4 bases and J 4 bases, leaving 11 bases between the germline ends. In DNA, the CDR3 is TGCGCCAGCAGTGGAGGGAATCGAAATCAGCCCCAGCATTTT. Amino acid sequence: CASSGGNRNQPQHF.

V is TRBV5-1 and J is TRBJ2-3, with a possible D match to TRBD1 (6 bases). V dropped 1 base and J dropped 2 bases, with 8 bases sitting between them. The CDR3 is 14 amino acids. The germline V gene has CDR1 SGHRS and CDR2 YFSETQ. CDR3 loop: CASSLNRDTDTQYF. In DNA form, the CDR3 reads TGCGCCAGCAGCTTGAACAGGGACACAGATACGCAGTATTTT. The full variable domain, in which reference TRBV5-1 and TRBJ2-3 provide the parts outside the CDR3, is KAGVTQTPRYLIKTRGQQVTLSCSPISGHRSVSWYQQTPGQGLQFLFEYFSETQRNKGNFPGRFSGRQFSNSRSEMNVSTLELGDSALYLCASSLNRDTDTQYFGPGTRLTVL.

V is TRBV19 and J is TRBJ1-5; D ambiguous. This CDR3 is 14 amino acids long. Germline V lookup: CDR1 LNHDA, CDR2 SQIVND (reference sequence). Trimming took off 0 bases at V and 2 bases at J, with 5 bases between the two ends. CDR3 in amino acids: CASSIEVGNQPQHF. CDR3 coding DNA: TGTGCCAGTAGTATAGAGGTGGGCAATCAGCCCCAGCATTTT.

The gene calls are TRBV7-8 and TRBJ2-3; TRBD2 agrees at 13 bases. Germline assignment: CDR1 SGHVS and CDR2 FQNEAQ. The length of the CDR3 is 16 residues. With 5 bases clipped from V and 6 bases from J, the junction kept 8 bases outside the gene matches. CDR3 nucleotides: TGTGCCAGCAGCCCTGAGACTAGCGGGAGGAGGGATACGCAGTATTTT. This gives the protein CASSPETSGRRDTQYF.

This clone was seen a handful of times. J is TRBJ1-1 and V is TRBV29-1; a weak D match, TRBD1 (5 bases). From germline, CDR1 is SQVTM and CDR2 ANQGSEA. The CDR3 has 13 amino acids. Trimming removed 1 base from V and 0 bases from J, with 6 bases in between. The CDR3 sequence is CSVEGGLNTEAFF. CDR3 sequence (DNA): TGCAGCGTTGAAGGGGGCTTGAACACTGAAGCTTTCTTT.

V gene TRBV27 combines with J gene TRBJ2-1, with 7 bases matching TRBD2. This CDR3 is built from 13 residues. V gave up 6 bases and J gave up 6 bases; unmatched junction bases: 5. In germline, CDR1 is MNHEY, CDR2 SMNVEV (reference sequence). CDR3 protein: CASRAGAVNEQFF. For the CDR3, the DNA is TGTGCCAGCAGGGCGGGAGCGGTCAATGAGCAGTTCTTC.

This chain joins TRBV27 and TRBJ1-6; D is unclear. Trimming removed 5 bases at V and 0 bases at J, with 8 bases between. The CDR3 extends over 15 amino acids. Germline CDR1 is MNHEY and CDR2 is SMNVEV (reference sequence). In DNA, the CDR3 is TGTGCCAGCAGTCGACCGGACTCCTATAATTCACCCCTCCACTTT. This encodes CASSRPDSYNSPLHF.

The rearrangement links TRBV6-5 to TRBJ2-2; D unresolved. Trimming took off 6 bases at V and 8 bases at J, with 19 bases between the two ends. This CDR3 comprises 15 residues. Germline-derived CDR1 and CDR2 are MNHEY and SVGAGI. The CDR3 sequence is CASSLIPHFLGELFF. The CDR3 coding sequence is TGTGCCAGCAGCCTGATTCCCCACTTTCTTGGGGAGCTGTTTTTT.

The chain's CDR3 is CASSLFQSETQYF. The CDR3 coding sequence is TGTGCCAGTAGTTTATTCCAGTCGGAGACCCAGTACTTC. J is TRBJ2-5 and V is TRBV19; D is uncertain. The CDR3 is made up of 13 amino acids. Trimming shortened V by 5 bases and J by 5 bases, and 12 bases separated the two germline ends. Per germline, CDR1 LNHDA and CDR2 SQIVND (reference sequence).

The V call is TRBV7-2, the J call TRBJ1-2, with D possibly TRBD1 on 6 matching bases. This CDR3 is built from 13 residues. V was clipped by 5 bases and J by 3 bases, with 10 bases between them. From germline, CDR1 is SGHTA and CDR2 FQGNSA. CDR3 nucleotides: TGTGCCAGCAGCCTACAGGGTCACTATGGCTACACCTTC. Translated: CASSLQGHYGYTF.

This clone was observed once. The CDR3 protein is CASSKDRTNTEAFF. DNA of the CDR3: TGTGCCAGCAGCAAGGACAGAACGAACACTGAAGCTTTCTTT. V and J are TRBV11-1 and TRBJ1-1; TRBD1 might be the D (6 bases). CDR1 and CDR2 from the germline V gene are SGHAT and FQDESV (reference sequence). The CDR3 length is 14 residues. V lost 5 bases, J lost 1 base, and 11 bases lay in between.

This clone appeared a single time. V and J are TRBV15 and TRBJ2-5; D gene uncertain. The CDR3 extends over 15 amino acids. The V end was cut by 0 bases, the J end by 2 bases, with 10 bases between. Germline V lookup: CDR1 LNHNV, CDR2 YYDKDF (reference sequence). The CDR3 region has the DNA TGTGCCACCAGCAGAGATCTCGAACAGCAAGAGACCCAGTACTTC. Translating gives CATSRDLEQQETQYF. Supplemented by reference TRBV15 and TRBJ2-5, the full variable domain reads DAMVIQNPRYQVTQFGKPVTLSCSQTLNHNVMYWYQQKSSQAPKLLFHYYDKDFNNEADTPDNFQSRRPNTSFCFLDIRSPGLGDTAMYLCATSRDLEQQETQYFGPGTRLLVL.

The chain links TRBV19 to TRBJ1-1; D is perhaps TRBD1 (5 bases). Trimming removed 7 bases at V and 4 bases at J, with 16 bases between. This CDR3 is 14 amino acids long. Germline V CDR1 and CDR2: LNHDA, SQIVND (reference sequence). CDR3 nucleotides: TGTGCCAGTATGCAGAGGGGAAGGACCACTGAAGCTTTCTTT. Its protein is CASMQRGRTTEAFF.

J is TRBJ2-7 and V is TRBV6-6, with 7 bases that match TRBD1. Germline-derived CDR1 and CDR2 are MNHNY and SVGAGI (reference sequence). CDR3 length: 14 amino acids. J was trimmed by 3 bases and V by 0 bases; bases with no gene match: 2. The CDR3 DNA reads TGTGCCAGCAGTTACTCGGCAGGGGGCTACGAGCAGTACTTC. This gives the protein CASSYSAGGYEQYF.